One and the same sample provided the 20 T cell receptor beta chains below, sequenced in a study of shared clonotypes between healthy human individuals. Generated by immunoSEQ multiplex PCR, the TCRdb table keeps only in-frame clones and is missing some. This table has about 500,000 clones, around 77% appearing once. The specimen sequenced was PBMCs. The receptors stem from a woman aged 40 to 50 in good health. Some clones in this sample may be carry-over from other donors' samples.

Details on this clone: With a far larger clone one base away, a read error is the likely cause. The chain couples TRBV11-1 to TRBJ2-2; D is uncertain. V was cut by 9 bases and J by 6 bases, with 20 bases left in between. Germline CDR1 is SGHAT and CDR2 is FQDESV (reference sequence). The CDR3 runs to 15 residues. The CDR3: CARPRPPVRAGELFF. For the CDR3, the DNA is TGTGCCAGACCTCGTCCTCCGGTTCGCGCCGGGGAGCTGTTTTTT.

The rearrangement uses TRBV27 and TRBJ2-7; 7 bases agree with TRBD1. V lost 6 bases, J lost 3 bases, and 5 bases stayed unmatched. This CDR3 has 13 residues. CDR1 is MNHEY, CDR2 SMNVEV, per germline (reference sequence). CDR3 region: CASSPTGFYEQYF. In DNA form, the CDR3 reads TGTGCCAGCAGCCCGACAGGGTTCTACGAGCAGTACTTC.

This clone came up many times. CDR3: CASTQQPNTEAFF. In DNA form, the CDR3 reads TGTGCCAGCACCCAACAGCCGAACACTGAAGCTTTCTTT. This chain uses TRBV2 with TRBJ1-1; unclear D gene. V lost 7 bases, J lost 1 base, and 10 bases lay in between. Germline CDR1 and CDR2: SNHLY and FYNNEI. There are 13 residues in the CDR3.

The rearrangement joins TRBV6-6 to TRBJ1-3; no firm D call. The germline CDR1 and CDR2 sequences are MNHNY and SVGAGI (reference sequence). CDR3 length: 13 amino acids. V gave up 9 bases and J gave up 7 bases, with 16 bases separating them. The CDR3 DNA sequence: TGTGCCAGTGAGAGGCCTGGTTCTAACACCATATATTTT. This gives the protein CASERPGSNTIYF.

This clone has a count of ten or more. V is TRBV5-1 and J is TRBJ1-2; perhaps TRBD1 as D (5 bases). The CDR3 runs 14 residues. The germline V and J ends were trimmed by 4 bases and 4 bases, with 14 bases remaining between them. From germline, CDR1 is SGHRS and CDR2 YFSETQ. The CDR3 DNA reads TGCGCCAGCAGCCAGGACGGGACCGGCTATGGCTACACCTTC. Its translation: CASSQDGTGYGYTF.

V and J are TRBV2 and TRBJ2-7; either TRBD1 or TRBD2 may supply D (6 bases each). V gave up 10 bases and J gave up 4 bases, with 14 bases separating them. Germline V gives CDR1 SNHLY, CDR2 FYNNEI. This CDR3 is built from 12 residues. The CDR3 DNA follows: TGTGCCAACCTGGGGGGCAGGTACGAGCAGTACTTC. Protein sequence: CANLGGRYEQYF.

Many counts were recorded for this clone. The DNA for the CDR3 is TGTGCCAGCAGTGAAAGTGGCAGGGGGCTCCGGGACCACACTTCAAACTCCTACGAGCAGTACTTC. It is translated as CASSESGRGLRDHTSNSYEQYF. The rearrangement links TRBV6-1 to TRBJ2-7, with 8 nucleotides matching TRBD1. Germline values: CDR1 MNHNS, CDR2 SASEGT. The CDR3 loop spans 22 amino acids. Germline trimming cut 2 bases from V and 0 bases from J; bases unmatched to any gene: 24.

As to this clone: A much larger clone sits a single nucleotide away, making a read error possible. The CDR3 DNA reads TGTGCCAGCAGTAGACAGGGGGCAGGAGAGCAGTACTTC. This translates into CASSRQGAGEQYF. The J gene is TRBJ2-7, the V gene TRBV2; 10 nucleotides line up with TRBD1. Germline V CDR1 and CDR2: SNHLY, FYNNEI. The ends lost 5 bases at V and 7 bases at J; junction bases unmatched: 5. The CDR3 consists of 13 residues.

This clone has only one observation. One base separates it from a far larger clone, so it is likely a read error. This sample includes further DNA sequences coding for the same CDR3. The gene calls are TRBV30 and TRBJ2-2; D is uncertain. V dropped 2 bases and J dropped 8 bases, with 15 bases sitting between them. From germline, CDR1 is GTSNPN and CDR2 SVGIG (reference sequence). This CDR3 has 14 residues. CDR3 protein: CAWSRVGLYGELFF. In DNA form, the CDR3 reads TGTGCCTGGAGTCGGGTAGGGTTGTATGGGGAGCTGTTTTTT.

The chain is built from TRBV15 and TRBJ2-7, with TRBD1 matching over 7 bases. The length of the CDR3 is 16 residues. Germline V CDR1 and CDR2: LNHNV, YYDKDF (reference sequence). V lost 5 bases, J lost 3 bases, and 13 bases stayed unmatched. The CDR3 bases are TGTGCCACCAGCTACCGGGACAGACCCGACATCTACGAGCAGTACTTC. The encoded protein is CATSYRDRPDIYEQYF. The variable domain in full, completed from reference TRBV15 and TRBJ2-7, reads DAMVIQNPRYQVTQFGKPVTLSCSQTLNHNVMYWYQQKSSQAPKLLFHYYDKDFNNEADTPDNFQSRRPNTSFCFLDIRSPGLGDTAMYLCATSYRDRPDIYEQYFGPGTRLTVT.

The chain joins TRBV5-4 to TRBJ1-1, with a possible D match to TRBD1 (5 bases). Between the trimmed V and J ends, which lost 0 bases and 9 bases, there was a span of 9 bases. Germline lookup yields CDR1 SGHNT and CDR2 YYREEE (reference sequence). This CDR3 is 12 amino acids long. The CDR3 DNA follows: TGTGCCAGCAGCTTGGGACAGTTTCAAGCTTTCTTT. Residues: CASSLGQFQAFF.

J is TRBJ1-1 and V is TRBV5-1; 7 positions match TRBD1. The germline CDR1 and CDR2 sequences are SGHRS and YFSETQ. V shed 5 bases, J shed 1 base, and the junction held 14 bases outside the gene matches. The CDR3 is 17 residues long. CDR3 loop: CASRRLFTGTANTEAFF. The CDR3 DNA follows: TGCGCCAGCAGGCGATTGTTTACCGGGACAGCGAACACTGAAGCTTTCTTT.

This clone was seen a single time. This chain links TRBV2 with TRBJ1-3, with 7 positions matching TRBD1. Unmatched junction bases numbered 4, after V lost 5 bases and J lost 0 bases. Germline loops: CDR1 SNHLY, CDR2 FYNNEI. CDR3 length equals 15 residues. As DNA, the CDR3 is TGTGCCAGCAGTCCCGACAGGGCCTCTGGAAACACCATATATTTT. Encoded protein: CASSPDRASGNTIYF.

This clone has just a few counts. This chain connects TRBV19 to TRBJ2-1; D gene ambiguous. Germline V gene sequence: CDR1 LNHDA, CDR2 SQIVND (reference sequence). V dropped 3 bases and J dropped 4 bases, with 10 bases sitting between them. CDR3 length: 14 amino acids. CDR3 sequence (DNA): TGTGCCAGTAGTATCCCGGGTATGTACAATGAGCAGTTCTTC. As protein: CASSIPGMYNEQFF.

This clone was picked up a small number of times. The CDR3 DNA is TGTGCCAGCAGTTTAGGTTGGGGGGTCACATCCTACGAGCAGTACTTC. Protein: CASSLGWGVTSYEQYF. The chain has TRBV27 and TRBJ2-7; D is possibly TRBD2 (6 bases). Germline CDR1 is MNHEY and CDR2 is SMNVEV (reference sequence). This CDR3 has 16 amino acids. V lost 2 bases and J 1 base, leaving 15 bases between the germline ends.

This chain uses TRBV28 with TRBJ2-7, with 7 bases aligning to TRBD2. This CDR3 contains 18 residues. CDR1 is MDHEN and CDR2 is SYDVKM in the germline V gene. V dropped 0 bases and J dropped 3; count of bases not matched to a gene: 14. In DNA, the CDR3 is TGTGCCAGCAGTTTATGGGCCCTCGGAGCGGGGTCTCGCTACGAGCAGTACTTC. Translation gives CASSLWALGAGSRYEQYF.

V gene TRBV11-2 combines with J gene TRBJ2-7; a weak D match, TRBD2 (6 bases). The CDR3 is made up of 14 amino acids. V was clipped by 3 bases and J by 6 bases, with 15 bases between them. The germline gives CDR1 SGHAT, CDR2 FQNNGV. The CDR3 sequence is CASSFRGAGGEQYF. CDR3 DNA: TGTGCCAGCAGCTTCCGTGGCGCCGGGGGCGAGCAGTACTTC.

This clone occurred a few times. The chain recombines TRBV6-6 with TRBJ1-1; D is perhaps TRBD1 (5 bases). This CDR3 spans 13 amino acids. V lost 5 bases, J lost 4 bases, and 11 bases lay in between. Germline CDR1 is MNHNY and CDR2 is SVGAGI (reference sequence). CDR3 region: CASSQAGGTEAFF. The CDR3 region has the DNA TGTGCCAGCAGTCAGGCCGGGGGCACTGAAGCTTTCTTT.

J is TRBJ1-2 and V is TRBV6-1; D call uncertain. Germline CDR1 reads MNHNS; CDR2 reads SASEGT. The CDR3 is made up of 14 amino acids. With 3 bases removed from V and 2 bases from J, the gap between germline ends came to 10 bases. The CDR3 nucleotides are TGTGCCAGCAGTGAGGTGGTCAGCAACTATGGCTACACCTTC. Translation: CASSEVVSNYGYTF.

A note on this clone: A far larger clone is only one base removed, so a read error is likely. The chain links TRBV20-1 to TRBJ2-5; no reliable D call. The germline gives CDR1 DFQATT, CDR2 SNEGSKA (reference sequence). This CDR3 is 10 amino acids long. V was pared by 8 bases and J by 3 bases, with 7 bases between. CDR3 region: CSTSEETQYF. The CDR3 DNA sequence: TGCAGTACTTCCGAAGAGACCCAGTACTTC.